This T cell receptor (beta chain) is from a study of T cell responses to AZD1222 COVID-19 vaccine. Only in-frame clones appear in the TCRdb table, and some are missing; sequencing was by immunoSEQ multiplex PCR. The sample includes 96,000 or so clones, roughly nine tenths of them seen just once. Per germline, CDR1 LNHDA and CDR2 SQIVND (reference sequence). The CDR3 sequence is 15 residues long. Trimming cost V 5 bases and J 3 bases, with 16 bases left between them. V is TRBV19 and J is TRBJ1-2, with D possibly matching TRBD1 (6 bases). The TCR was taken from an adult in good health. Sequencing was performed on peripheral blood, taken on day 0 of AZD1222 vaccination. CDR3 residues: CASSVPGEEDYGYTF. CDR3 coding DNA: TGTGCCAGTAGTGTCCCAGGGGAGGAGGACTATGGCTACACCTTC.